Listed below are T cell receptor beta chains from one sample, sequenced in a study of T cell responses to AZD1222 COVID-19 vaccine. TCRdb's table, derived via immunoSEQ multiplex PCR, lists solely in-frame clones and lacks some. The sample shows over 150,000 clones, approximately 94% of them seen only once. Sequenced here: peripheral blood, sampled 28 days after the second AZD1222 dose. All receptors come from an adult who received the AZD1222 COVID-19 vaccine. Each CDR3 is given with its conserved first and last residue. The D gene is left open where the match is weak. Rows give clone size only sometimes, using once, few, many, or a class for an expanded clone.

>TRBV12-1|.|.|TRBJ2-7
CASSAGEGYEQYF
TGTGCCAGCAGCGCGGGGGAGGGGTACGAGCAGTACTTC
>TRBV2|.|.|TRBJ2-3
CASSEGGLTDTQYF
TGTGCCAGCAGTGAAGGGGGACTCACAGATACGCAGTATTTT
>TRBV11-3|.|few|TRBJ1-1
CASSQHRGSTEAFF
TGTGCCAGCAGCCAACACCGGGGTAGCACTGAAGCTTTCTTT
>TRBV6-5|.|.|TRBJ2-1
CASSYSGGSYNEQFF
TGTGCCAGCAGTTACTCGGGGGGTTCCTACAATGAGCAGTTCTTC
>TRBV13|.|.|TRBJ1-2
CASSQKGRASGYTF
TGTGCCAGCAGTCAAAAGGGCAGGGCAAGTGGCTACACCTTC
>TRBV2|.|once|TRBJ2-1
CASSDNYNEQFF
TGTGCCAGCAGTGACAACTACAATGAGCAGTTCTTC
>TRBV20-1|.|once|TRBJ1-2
CSAPQDYGYTF
TGCAGTGCTCCCCAGGACTATGGCTACACCTTC
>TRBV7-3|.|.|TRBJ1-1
CASSLIAGANTEAFF
TGTGCCAGCAGCTTAATTGCGGGGGCAAACACTGAAGCTTTCTTT
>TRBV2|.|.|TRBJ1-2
CASSPRTEYGYTF
TGTGCCAGCAGTCCCCGGACAGAGTATGGCTACACCTTC
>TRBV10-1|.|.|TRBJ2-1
CASSESNINEQFF
TGCGCCAGCAGTGAGTCGAACATTAACGAGCAGTTCTTC
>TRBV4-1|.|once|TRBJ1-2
CASSPPLGRLDGYTF
TGCGCCAGCAGCCCACCCCTGGGACGGCTTGATGGCTACACCTTC
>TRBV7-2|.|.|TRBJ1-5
CASSLGTGQPQHF
TGTGCCAGCAGCTTAGGAACAGGGCAGCCCCAGCATTTT
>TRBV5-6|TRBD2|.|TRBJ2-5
CASSGRGAGGRSQYF
TGTGCCAGCAGCGGGCGTGGAGCGGGGGGGCGGAGCCAGTACTTC
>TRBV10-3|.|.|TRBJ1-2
CAISESWIRLGEGYGYTF
TGTGCCATCAGTGAGTCCTGGATTCGGCTGGGCGAGGGCTATGGCTACACCTTC
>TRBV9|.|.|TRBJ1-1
CASSPHRDDTEAFF
TGTGCCAGCAGCCCCCACAGGGACGACACTGAAGCTTTCTTT
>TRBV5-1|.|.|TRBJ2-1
CASSLGDKYNEQFF
TGCGCCAGCAGCCTCGGGGACAAGTACAATGAGCAGTTCTTC
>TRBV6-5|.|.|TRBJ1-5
CARGVRVNQPQHF
TGTGCCAGAGGGGTCCGCGTGAATCAGCCCCAGCATTTT
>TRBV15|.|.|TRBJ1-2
CATSRDGLKNGYTF
TGTGCCACCAGCAGAGATGGGTTGAAAAATGGCTACACCTTC
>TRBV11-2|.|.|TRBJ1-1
CASSLGHANTEAFF
TGTGCCAGCAGCTTAGGCCATGCGAACACTGAAGCTTTCTTT
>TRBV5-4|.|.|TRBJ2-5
CASSWKDSGETQYF
TGTGCCAGCAGCTGGAAGGACAGCGGAGAGACCCAGTACTTC
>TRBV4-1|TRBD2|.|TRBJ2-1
CASSLRGLAGDFSSYNEQFF
TGCGCCAGCAGCCTAAGGGGACTAGCGGGGGACTTTAGCTCCTACAATGAGCAGTTCTTC
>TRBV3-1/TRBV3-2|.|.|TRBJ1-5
CASSHTGQPNQPQHF
TGTGCCAGCAGCCACACCGGACAGCCAAATCAGCCCCAGCATTTT
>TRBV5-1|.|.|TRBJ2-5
CASSLGGLETQYF
TGCGCCAGCAGCTTGGGGGGACTGGAGACCCAGTACTTC
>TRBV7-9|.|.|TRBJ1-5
CASSGGGSSNQPQHF
TGTGCCAGCAGCGGAGGGGGAAGTAGCAATCAGCCCCAGCATTTT
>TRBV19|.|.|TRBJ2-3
CASSIGGSSTDTQYF
TGTGCCAGTAGTATAGGCGGGTCAAGCACAGATACGCAGTATTTT
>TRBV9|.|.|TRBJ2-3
CASSSTVVGADTQYF
TGTGCCAGCAGTTCCACGGTGGTCGGGGCAGATACGCAGTATTTT
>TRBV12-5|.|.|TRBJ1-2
CASAFSPGALNYGYTF
TGTGCTAGTGCCTTTTCGCCGGGGGCCTTAAACTATGGCTACACCTTC
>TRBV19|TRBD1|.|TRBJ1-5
CASSQQDSGGQPQHF
TGTGCCAGTAGTCAGCAGGACTCAGGGGGACAGCCCCAGCATTTT
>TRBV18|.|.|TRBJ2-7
CASSPLPAGRSYEQYF
TGTGCCAGCTCACCACTTCCGGCGGGGCGTTCCTACGAGCAGTACTTC
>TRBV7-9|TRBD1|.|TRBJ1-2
CASSRDSYYGYTF
TGTGCCAGCAGCCGGGACAGCTACTATGGCTACACCTTC